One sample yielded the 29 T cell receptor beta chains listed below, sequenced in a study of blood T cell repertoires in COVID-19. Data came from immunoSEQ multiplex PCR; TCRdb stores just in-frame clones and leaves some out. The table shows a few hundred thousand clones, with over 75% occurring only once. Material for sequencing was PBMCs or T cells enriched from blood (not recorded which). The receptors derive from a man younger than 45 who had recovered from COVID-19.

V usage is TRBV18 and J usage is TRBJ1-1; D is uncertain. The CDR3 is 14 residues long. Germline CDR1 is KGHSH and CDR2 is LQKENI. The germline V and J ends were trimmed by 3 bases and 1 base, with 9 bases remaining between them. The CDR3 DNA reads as TGTGCCAGCTCACCTAGCATAGAGAACACTGAAGCTTTCTTT. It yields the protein CASSPSIENTEAFF.

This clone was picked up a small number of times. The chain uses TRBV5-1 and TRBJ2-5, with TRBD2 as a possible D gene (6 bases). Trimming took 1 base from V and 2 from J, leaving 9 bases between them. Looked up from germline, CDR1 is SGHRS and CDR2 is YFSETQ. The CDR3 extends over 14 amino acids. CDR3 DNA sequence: TGCGCCAGCAGCTTGAGTAGCGGTCAAGAGACCCAGTACTTC. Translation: CASSLSSGQETQYF.

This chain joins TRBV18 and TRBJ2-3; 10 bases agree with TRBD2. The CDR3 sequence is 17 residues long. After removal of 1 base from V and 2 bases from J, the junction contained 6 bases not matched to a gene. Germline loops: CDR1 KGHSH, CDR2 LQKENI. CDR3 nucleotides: TGTGCCAGCTCACCACGGGCTAGCGGGGGAATCACAGATACGCAGTATTTT. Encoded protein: CASSPRASGGITDTQYF. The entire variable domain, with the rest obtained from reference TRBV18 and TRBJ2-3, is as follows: NAGVMQNPRHLVRRRGQEARLRCSPMKGHSHVYWYRQLPEEGLKFMVYLQKENIIDESGMPKERFSAEFPKEGPSILRIQQVVRGDSAAYFCASSPRASGGITDTQYFGPGTRLTVL.

CDR3 loop: CASSLDGASNQPQHF. The CDR3, as DNA: TGTGCCAGCAGCTTAGATGGGGCATCTAATCAGCCCCAGCATTTT. J is TRBJ1-5 and V is TRBV7-2; TRBD1 is a possible D gene (5 bases). V lost 1 base to trimming and J lost 4 bases, with 11 bases between them. The CDR3 loop spans 15 amino acids. The V gene's germline CDR1 is SGHTA and CDR2 FQGNSA. The full variable domain, in which reference TRBV7-2 and TRBJ1-5 provide the parts outside the CDR3, is GAGVSQSPSNKVTEKGKDVELRCDPISGHTALYWYRQSLGQGLEFLIYFQGNSAPDKSGLPSDRFSAERTGGSVSTLTIQRTQQEDSAVYLCASSLDGASNQPQHFGDGTRLSIL.

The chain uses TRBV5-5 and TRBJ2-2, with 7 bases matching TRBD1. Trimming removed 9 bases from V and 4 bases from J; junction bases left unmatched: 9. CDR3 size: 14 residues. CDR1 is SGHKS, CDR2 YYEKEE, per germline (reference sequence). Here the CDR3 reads CATTGDVGTGELFF. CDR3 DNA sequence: TGTGCCACCACAGGGGACGTGGGCACCGGGGAGCTGTTTTTT.

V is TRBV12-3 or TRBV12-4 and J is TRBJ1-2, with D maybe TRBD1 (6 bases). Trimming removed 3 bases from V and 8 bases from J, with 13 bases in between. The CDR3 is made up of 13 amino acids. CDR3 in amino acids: CASSFLQGEGYTF. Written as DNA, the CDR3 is TGTGCCAGCAGTTTTTTACAGGGAGAAGGCTACACCTTC.

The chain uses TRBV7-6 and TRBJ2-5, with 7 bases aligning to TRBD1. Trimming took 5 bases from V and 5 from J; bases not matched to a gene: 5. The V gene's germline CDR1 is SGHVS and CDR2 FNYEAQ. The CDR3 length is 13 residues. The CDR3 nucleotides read TGTGCCAGCAGCCTGGGACAGTTTGAGACCCAGTACTTC. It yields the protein CASSLGQFETQYF.

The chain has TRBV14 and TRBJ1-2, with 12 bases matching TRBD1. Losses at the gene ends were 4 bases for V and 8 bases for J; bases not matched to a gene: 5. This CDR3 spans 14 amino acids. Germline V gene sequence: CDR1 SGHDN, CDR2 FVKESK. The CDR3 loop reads CASSPWDRGRGYTF. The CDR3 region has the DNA TGTGCCAGCAGCCCGTGGGACAGGGGGCGCGGCTACACCTTC.

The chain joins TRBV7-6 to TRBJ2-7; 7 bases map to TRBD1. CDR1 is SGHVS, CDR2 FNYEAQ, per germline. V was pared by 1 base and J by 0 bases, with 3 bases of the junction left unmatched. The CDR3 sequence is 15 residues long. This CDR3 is CASSLGGQFSYEQYF. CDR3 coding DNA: TGTGCCAGCAGCTTAGGGGGACAGTTCTCCTACGAGCAGTACTTC.

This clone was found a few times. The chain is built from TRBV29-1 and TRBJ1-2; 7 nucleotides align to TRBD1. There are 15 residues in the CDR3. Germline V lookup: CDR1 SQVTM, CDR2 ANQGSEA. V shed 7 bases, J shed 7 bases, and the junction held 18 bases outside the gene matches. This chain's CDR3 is CSGVKVDRAKGGYTF. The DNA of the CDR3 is TGCAGCGGCGTTAAAGTCGACAGGGCTAAAGGTGGCTACACCTTC.

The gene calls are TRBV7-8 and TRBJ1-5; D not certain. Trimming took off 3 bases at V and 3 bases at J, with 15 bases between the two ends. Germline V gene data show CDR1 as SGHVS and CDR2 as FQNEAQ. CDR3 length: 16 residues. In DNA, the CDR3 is TGTGCCAGCAGCTTGTTTCCTCCTACCCCCAATCAGCCCCAGCATTTT. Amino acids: CASSLFPPTPNQPQHF.

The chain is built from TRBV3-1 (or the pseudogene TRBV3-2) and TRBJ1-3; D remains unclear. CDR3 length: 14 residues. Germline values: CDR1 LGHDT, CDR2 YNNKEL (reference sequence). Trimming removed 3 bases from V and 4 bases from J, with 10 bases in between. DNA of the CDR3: TGTGCCAGCAGCCAGGAGGGAAAGGGAAACACCATATATTTT. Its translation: CASSQEGKGNTIYF.

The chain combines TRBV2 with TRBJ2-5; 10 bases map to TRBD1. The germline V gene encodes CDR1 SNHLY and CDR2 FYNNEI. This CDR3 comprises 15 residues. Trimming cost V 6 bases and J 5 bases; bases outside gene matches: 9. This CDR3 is CASRRQGQGTETQYF. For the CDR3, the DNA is TGTGCCAGCAGACGCCAGGGACAGGGGACCGAGACCCAGTACTTC.

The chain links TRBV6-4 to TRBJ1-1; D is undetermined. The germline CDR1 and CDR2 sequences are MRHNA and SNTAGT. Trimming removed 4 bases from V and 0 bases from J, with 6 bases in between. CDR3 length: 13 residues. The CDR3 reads CASSVVVNTEAFF. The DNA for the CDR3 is TGTGCCAGCAGTGTCGTTGTGAACACTGAAGCTTTCTTT.

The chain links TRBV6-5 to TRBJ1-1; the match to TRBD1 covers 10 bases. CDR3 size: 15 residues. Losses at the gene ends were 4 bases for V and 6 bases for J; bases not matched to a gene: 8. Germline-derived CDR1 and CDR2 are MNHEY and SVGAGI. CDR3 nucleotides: TGTGCCAGCAGTTCCCCGGACAGGGGGAAGGCTGAAGCTTTCTTT. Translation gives CASSSPDRGKAEAFF.

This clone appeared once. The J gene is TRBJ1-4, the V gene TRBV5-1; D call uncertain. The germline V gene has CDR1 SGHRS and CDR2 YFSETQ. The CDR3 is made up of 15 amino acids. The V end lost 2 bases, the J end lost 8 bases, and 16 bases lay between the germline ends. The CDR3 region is CASSLNGGGGEKLFF. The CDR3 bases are TGCGCCAGCAGCTTAAACGGAGGAGGAGGCGAAAAACTGTTTTTT. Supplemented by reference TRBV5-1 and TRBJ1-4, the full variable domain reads KAGVTQTPRYLIKTRGQQVTLSCSPISGHRSVSWYQQTPGQGLQFLFEYFSETQRNKGNFPGRFSGRQFSNSRSEMNVSTLELGDSALYLCASSLNGGGGEKLFFGSGTQLSVL.

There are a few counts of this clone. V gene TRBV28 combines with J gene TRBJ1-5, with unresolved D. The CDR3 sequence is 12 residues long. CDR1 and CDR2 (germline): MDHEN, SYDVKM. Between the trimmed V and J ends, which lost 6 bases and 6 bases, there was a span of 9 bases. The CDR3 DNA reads TGTGCCAGCAGGATTGGCGGTCAGCCCCAGCATTTT. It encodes CASRIGGQPQHF.

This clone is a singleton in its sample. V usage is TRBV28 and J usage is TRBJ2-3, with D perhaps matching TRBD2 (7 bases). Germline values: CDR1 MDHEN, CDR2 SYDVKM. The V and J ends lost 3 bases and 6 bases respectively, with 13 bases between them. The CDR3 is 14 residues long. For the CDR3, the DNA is TGTGCCAGCAGTTTGCCCGGGGGGCCGGATACGCAGTATTTT. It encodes CASSLPGGPDTQYF.

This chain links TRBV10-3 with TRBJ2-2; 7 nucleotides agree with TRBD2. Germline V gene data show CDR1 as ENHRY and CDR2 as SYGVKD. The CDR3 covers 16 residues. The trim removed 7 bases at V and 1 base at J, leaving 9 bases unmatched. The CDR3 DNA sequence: TGTGCCATCAAAGAAAGCGGGGAGGAGAACACCGGGGAGCTGTTTTTT. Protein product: CAIKESGEENTGELFF.

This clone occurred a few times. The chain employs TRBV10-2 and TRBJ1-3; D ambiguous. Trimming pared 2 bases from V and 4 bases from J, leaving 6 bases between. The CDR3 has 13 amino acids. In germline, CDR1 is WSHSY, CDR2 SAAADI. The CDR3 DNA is TGCGCCAGCAGTGAGACGAGGGGAAACACCATATATTTT. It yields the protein CASSETRGNTIYF.

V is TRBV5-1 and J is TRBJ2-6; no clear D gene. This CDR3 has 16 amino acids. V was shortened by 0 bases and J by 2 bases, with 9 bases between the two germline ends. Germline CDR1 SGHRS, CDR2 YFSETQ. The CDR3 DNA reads TGCGCCAGCAGCTTGGGGGCTGTGGCTGGGGCCAACGTCCTGACTTTC. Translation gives CASSLGAVAGANVLTF.

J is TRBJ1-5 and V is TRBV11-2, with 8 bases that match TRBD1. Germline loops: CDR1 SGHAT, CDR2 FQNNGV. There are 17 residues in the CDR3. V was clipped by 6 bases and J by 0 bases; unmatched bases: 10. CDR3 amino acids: CASSQPGQVSSNQPQHF. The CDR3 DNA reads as TGTGCCAGCAGTCAACCGGGACAGGTGAGTAGCAATCAGCCCCAGCATTTT.

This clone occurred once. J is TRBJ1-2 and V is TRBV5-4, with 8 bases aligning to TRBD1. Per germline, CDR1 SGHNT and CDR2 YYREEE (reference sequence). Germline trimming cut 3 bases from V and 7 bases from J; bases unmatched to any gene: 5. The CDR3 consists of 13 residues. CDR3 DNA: TGTGCCAGCAGCTGGCAGGGGGCCGGTGGCTACACCTTC. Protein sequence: CASSWQGAGGYTF.

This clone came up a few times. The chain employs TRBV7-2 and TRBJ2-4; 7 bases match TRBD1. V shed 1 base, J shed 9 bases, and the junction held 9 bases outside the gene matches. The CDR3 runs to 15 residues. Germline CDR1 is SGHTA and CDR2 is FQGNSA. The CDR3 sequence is CASSLEADRVGIQYF. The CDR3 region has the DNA TGTGCCAGCAGCTTAGAGGCCGACAGGGTGGGCATTCAGTACTTC.

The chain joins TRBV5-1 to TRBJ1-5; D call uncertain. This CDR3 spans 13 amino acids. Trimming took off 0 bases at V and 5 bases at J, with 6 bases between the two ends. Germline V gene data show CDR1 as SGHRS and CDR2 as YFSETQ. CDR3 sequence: CASSLGGHQPQHF. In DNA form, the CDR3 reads TGCGCCAGCAGCTTGGGTGGGCATCAGCCCCAGCATTTT. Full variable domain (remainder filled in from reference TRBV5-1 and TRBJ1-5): KAGVTQTPRYLIKTRGQQVTLSCSPISGHRSVSWYQQTPGQGLQFLFEYFSETQRNKGNFPGRFSGRQFSNSRSEMNVSTLELGDSALYLCASSLGGHQPQHFGDGTRLSIL.

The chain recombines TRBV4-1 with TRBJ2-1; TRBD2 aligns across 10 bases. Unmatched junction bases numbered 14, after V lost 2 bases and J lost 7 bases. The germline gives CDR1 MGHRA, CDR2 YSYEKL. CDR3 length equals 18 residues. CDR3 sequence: CASSQNELAGDSVNEQFF. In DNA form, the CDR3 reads TGCGCCAGCAGCCAAAACGAGCTAGCGGGAGATTCAGTTAATGAGCAGTTCTTC.

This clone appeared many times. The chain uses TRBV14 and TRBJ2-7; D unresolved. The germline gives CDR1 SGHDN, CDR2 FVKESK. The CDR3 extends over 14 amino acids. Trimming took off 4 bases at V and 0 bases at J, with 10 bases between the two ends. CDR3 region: CASSLHMSSYEQYF. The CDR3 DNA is TGTGCCAGCAGCCTTCATATGAGCTCCTACGAGCAGTACTTC.

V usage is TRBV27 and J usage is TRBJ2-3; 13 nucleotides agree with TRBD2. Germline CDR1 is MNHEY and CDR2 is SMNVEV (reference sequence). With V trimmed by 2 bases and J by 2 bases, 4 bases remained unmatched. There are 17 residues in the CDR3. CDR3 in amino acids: CASSLGTSGVPTDTQYF. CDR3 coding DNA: TGTGCCAGCAGTTTAGGGACTAGCGGGGTTCCCACAGATACGCAGTATTTT.

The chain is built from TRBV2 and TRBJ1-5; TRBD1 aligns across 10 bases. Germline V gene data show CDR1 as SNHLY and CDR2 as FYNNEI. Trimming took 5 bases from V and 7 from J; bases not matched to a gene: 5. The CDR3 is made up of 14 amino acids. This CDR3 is CASSPTGGRQPQHF. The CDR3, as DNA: TGTGCCAGCAGTCCGACAGGGGGCCGGCAGCCCCAGCATTTT. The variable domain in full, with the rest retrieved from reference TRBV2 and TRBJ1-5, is EPEVTQTPSHQVTQMGQEVILRCVPISNHLYFYWYRQILGQKVEFLVSFYNNEISEKSEIFDDQFSVERPDGSNFTLKIRSTKLEDSAMYFCASSPTGGRQPQHFGDGTRLSIL.